These 7 T cell receptor beta chains share one sample of origin, sequenced in a study of Graves' ophthalmopathy and Graves' hyperthyroidism. As the template, RNA transcripts were used to amplify TCR beta CDR3 regions. Amplification began with first-round RT-PCR using HTBI primers, then second-round multiplex PCR was performed. TCRdb passed the multiplex PCR reads through MiXCR, listing each CDR3 protein once. The sample consists of 150,000 to 200,000 distinct CDR3 sequences, roughly 36% of them appearing once. The material sequenced was peripheral blood. These receptors came from a man aged 25-45 years with Graves' ophthalmopathy.

This clonotype has a count of ten or more. The chain carries TRBV12-3 or TRBV12-4 and TRBJ2-7; either TRBD1 or TRBD2 may supply D (5 bases each). V lost 6 bases and J 3 bases, leaving 15 bases between the germline ends. The CDR3 extends over 14 amino acids. The CDR3 DNA reads TGTGCCAGCAGCAGCTGGGGGACCAACTACGAGCAGTACTTC. It translates to CASSSWGTNYEQYF.

This clonotype was seen repeatedly, ten times or more. This chain links TRBV10-3 with TRBJ1-6, with D hard to call. Germline V gene data show CDR1 as ENHRY and CDR2 as SYGVKD. V lost 6 bases and J 7 bases, leaving 7 bases between the germline ends. This CDR3 contains 12 residues. CDR3 protein: CAIRTTNSPLHF. CDR3 nucleotide sequence: TGTGCCATCAGGACCACAAATTCACCCCTCCACTTT.

J is TRBJ1-1 and V is TRBV6-1, with D unresolved. Per the germline V gene, CDR1 is MNHNS and CDR2 is SASEGT. Trimming left V 6 bases short and J 3 bases short, with 11 bases between. CDR3 length equals 13 residues. CDR3: CASRREGDTEAFF. The CDR3 bases are TGTGCCAGCAGACGCGAGGGAGACACTGAAGCTTTCTTT.

J is TRBJ2-5 and V is TRBV11-2; 8 bases match TRBD1. V lost 6 bases to trimming and J lost 2 bases; unmatched junction nucleotides: 11. Per the germline V gene, CDR1 is SGHAT and CDR2 is FQNNGV. The CDR3 is 16 residues long. The CDR3 nucleotides are TGTGCCAGCAGACCTGGACAGGGTAGTCCGCAAGAGACCCAGTACTTC. As protein: CASRPGQGSPQETQYF.

This clonotype showed up many times. The rearrangement links TRBV7-8 to TRBJ2-7; TRBD1 aligns across 7 bases. This CDR3 has 14 amino acids. J gave up 5 bases and V 0 bases, and 4 bases lay outside the gene matches. Germline CDR1 is SGHVS and CDR2 is FQNEAQ. The chain's CDR3 is CASSLAVTGDEQYF. The CDR3 DNA sequence: TGTGCCAGCAGCTTAGCGGTAACAGGGGACGAGCAGTACTTC.

The genes are TRBV7-2 and TRBJ2-7, with 7 bases aligning to TRBD2. Germline values: CDR1 SGHTA, CDR2 FQGNSA. The J segment lost 7 bases and the V segment lost 5 bases, leaving 11 bases of the junction unmatched. The CDR3 loop spans 14 amino acids. CDR3 residues: CASSRAAGVQEQYF. The CDR3 coding sequence is TGTGCCAGCAGCAGAGCGGCGGGAGTTCAAGAGCAGTACTTC.

This clonotype was seen many times. This chain joins TRBV6-1 and TRBJ2-6; D is uncertain. The CDR3 is 14 residues long. V lost 1 base and J 3 bases, leaving 4 bases between the germline ends. Germline V CDR1 and CDR2: MNHNS, SASEGT. Here the CDR3 DNA reads TGTGCCAGCAGTGAAGGGGATGGGGCCAACGTCCTGACTTTC. Amino acid sequence: CASSEGDGANVLTF.